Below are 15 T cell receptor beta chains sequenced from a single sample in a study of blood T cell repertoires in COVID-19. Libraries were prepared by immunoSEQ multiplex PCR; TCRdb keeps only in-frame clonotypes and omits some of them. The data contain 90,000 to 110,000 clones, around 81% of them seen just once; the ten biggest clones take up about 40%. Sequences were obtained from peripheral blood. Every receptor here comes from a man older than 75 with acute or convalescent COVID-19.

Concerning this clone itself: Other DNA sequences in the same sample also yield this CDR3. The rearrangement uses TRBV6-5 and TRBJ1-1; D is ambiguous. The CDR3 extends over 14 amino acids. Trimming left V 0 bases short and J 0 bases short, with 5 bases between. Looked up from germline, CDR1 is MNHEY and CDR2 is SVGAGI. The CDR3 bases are TGTGCCAGCAGTTACTCGGCCGTGAACACTGAAGCTTTCTTT. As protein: CASSYSAVNTEAFF.

The CDR3 sequence is CASSEREQIYEQYF. The CDR3 DNA follows: TGTGCCAGCAGTGAAAGAGAACAGATCTACGAGCAGTACTTC. The V and J genes are TRBV25-1 and TRBJ2-7; no definite D call. From germline, CDR1 is MGHDK and CDR2 SYGVNS. The CDR3 is made up of 14 amino acids. Trimming pared 2 bases from V and 3 bases from J, leaving 11 bases between.

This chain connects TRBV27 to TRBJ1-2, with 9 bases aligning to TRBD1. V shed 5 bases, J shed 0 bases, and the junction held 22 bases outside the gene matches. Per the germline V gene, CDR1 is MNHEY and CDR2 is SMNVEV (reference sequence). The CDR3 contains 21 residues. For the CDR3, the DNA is TGTGCCAGCAGTCCCGGACAGGGGATTCTGTTAGGGGATTCTGCTAACTATGGCTACACCTTC. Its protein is CASSPGQGILLGDSANYGYTF.

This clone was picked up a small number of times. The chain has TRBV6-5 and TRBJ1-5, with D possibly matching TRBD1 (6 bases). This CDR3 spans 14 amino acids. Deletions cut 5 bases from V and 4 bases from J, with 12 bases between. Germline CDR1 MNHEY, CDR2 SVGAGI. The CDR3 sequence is CASSPTGLNQPQHF. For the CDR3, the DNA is TGTGCCAGCAGTCCAACAGGGCTTAATCAGCCCCAGCATTTT.

Here the CDR3 DNA reads TGTGCCAGCAGTGAAGGGAGGTTCTTAGCTAACTATGGCTACACCTTC. It yields the protein CASSEGRFLANYGYTF. V gene TRBV6-1 combines with J gene TRBJ1-2; the D is unclear. The V gene lost 1 base and the J gene lost 0 bases, with 12 bases spanning the gap. The CDR3 consists of 16 residues. CDR1 MNHNS and CDR2 SASEGT come from the germline V gene.

This chain's CDR3 is CASSETPSEANEQFF. CDR3 nucleotide sequence: TGTGCCAGCAGCGAAACCCCATCCGAGGCTAATGAGCAGTTCTTC. This sequence joins TRBV7-6 and TRBJ2-1; D uncertain. CDR1 and CDR2 from the germline V gene are SGHVS and FNYEAQ. CDR3 length: 15 residues. The V gene lost 5 bases and the J gene lost 7 bases, with 18 bases spanning the gap.

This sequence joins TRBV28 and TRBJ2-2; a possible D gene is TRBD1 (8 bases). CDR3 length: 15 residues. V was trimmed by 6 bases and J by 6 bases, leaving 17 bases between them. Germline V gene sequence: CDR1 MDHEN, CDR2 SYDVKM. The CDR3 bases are TGTGCCAGCAGAATTAACAGGGGGAGGGCCGGGGAGCTGTTTTTT. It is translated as CASRINRGRAGELFF.

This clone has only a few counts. The CDR3 is CAWSSAGLAGGFNYNEQFF. The DNA for the CDR3 is TGTGCCTGGAGTTCGGCGGGACTAGCGGGAGGATTCAACTACAATGAGCAGTTCTTC. The rearrangement joins TRBV30 to TRBJ2-1; 15 bases map to TRBD2. Germline loops: CDR1 GTSNPN, CDR2 SVGIG (reference sequence). V lost 2 bases to trimming and J lost 3 bases; unmatched junction nucleotides: 11. This CDR3 is 19 amino acids long.

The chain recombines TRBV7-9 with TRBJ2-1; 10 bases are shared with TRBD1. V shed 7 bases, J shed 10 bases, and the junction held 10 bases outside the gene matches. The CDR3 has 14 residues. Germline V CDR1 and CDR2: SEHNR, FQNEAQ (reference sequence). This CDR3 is CASIFTGTGAEQFF. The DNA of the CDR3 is TGTGCCAGCATCTTTACCGGGACAGGGGCCGAGCAGTTCTTC. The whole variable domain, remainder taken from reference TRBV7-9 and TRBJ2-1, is DTGVSQNPRHKITKRGQNVTFRCDPISEHNRLYWYRQTLGQGPEFLTYFQNEAQLEKSRLLSDRFSAERPKGSFSTLEIQRTEQGDSAMYLCASIFTGTGAEQFFGPGTRLTVL.

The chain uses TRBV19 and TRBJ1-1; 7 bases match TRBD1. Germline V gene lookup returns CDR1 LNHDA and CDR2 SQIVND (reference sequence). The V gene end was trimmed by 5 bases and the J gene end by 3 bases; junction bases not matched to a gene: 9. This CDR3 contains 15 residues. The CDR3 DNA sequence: TGTGCCAGTAGTGTCGAGGGGGCACGGGACACTGAAGCTTTCTTT. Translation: CASSVEGARDTEAFF. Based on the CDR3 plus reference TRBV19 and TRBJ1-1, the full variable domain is DGGITQSPKYLFRKEGQNVTLSCEQNLNHDAMYWYRQDPGQGLRLIYYSQIVNDFQKGDIAEGYSVSREKKESFPLTVTSAQKNPTAFYLCASSVEGARDTEAFFGQGTRLTVV.

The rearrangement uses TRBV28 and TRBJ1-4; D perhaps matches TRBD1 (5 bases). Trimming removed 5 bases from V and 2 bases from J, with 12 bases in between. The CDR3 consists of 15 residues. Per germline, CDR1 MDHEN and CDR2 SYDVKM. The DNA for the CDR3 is TGTGCCAGCAGTCCGTTGGGGCAGACTAATGAAAAACTGTTTTTT. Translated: CASSPLGQTNEKLFF.

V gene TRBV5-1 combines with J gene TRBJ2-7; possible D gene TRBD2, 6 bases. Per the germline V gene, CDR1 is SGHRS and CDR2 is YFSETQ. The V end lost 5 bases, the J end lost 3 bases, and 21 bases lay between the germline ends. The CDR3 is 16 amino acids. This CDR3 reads CASRTLAGTPYYEQYF. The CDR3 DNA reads TGCGCCAGCAGAACCCTCGCCGGGACTCCTTACTACGAGCAGTACTTC.

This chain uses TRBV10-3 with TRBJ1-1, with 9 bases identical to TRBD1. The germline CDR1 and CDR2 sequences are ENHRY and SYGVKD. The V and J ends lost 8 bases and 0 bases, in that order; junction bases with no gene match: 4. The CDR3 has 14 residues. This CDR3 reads CAIWTGVVNTEAFF. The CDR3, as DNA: TGTGCCATCTGGACAGGGGTCGTGAACACTGAAGCTTTCTTT.

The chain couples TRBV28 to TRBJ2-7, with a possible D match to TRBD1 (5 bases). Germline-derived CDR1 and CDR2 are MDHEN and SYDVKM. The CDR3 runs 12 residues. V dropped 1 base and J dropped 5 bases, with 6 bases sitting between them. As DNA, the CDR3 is TGTGCCAGCAGTTTATTAGGGGACGAGCAGTACTTC. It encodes CASSLLGDEQYF.

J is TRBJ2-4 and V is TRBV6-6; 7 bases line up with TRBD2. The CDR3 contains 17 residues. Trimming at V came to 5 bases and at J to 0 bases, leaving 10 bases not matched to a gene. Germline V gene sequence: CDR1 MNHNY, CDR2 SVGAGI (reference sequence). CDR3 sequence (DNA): TGTGCCAGCAGTCCTGCCGGAGCGGGACTAGCCAAAAACATTCAGTACTTC. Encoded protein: CASSPAGAGLAKNIQYF.